The sequence of this TCR beta chain was determined in a study of post-analysis software for immune sequencing data. Broader study findings: A handful of TRBV segments (TRBV5-6, TRBV5-1 and TRBV20-1 among them) occurred more frequently in patients than in controls. In multiple sclerosis, normalized Chao1 diversity was significantly below that of controls.

Unique molecular identifiers were built into the TCR beta cDNA libraries. TCRdb re-analysed the PCR reads in MiXCR, keeping a single row per CDR3 protein. The sample shows roughly 800,000 distinct CDR3 sequences, 53% of them seen only once. Deletions cut 0 bases from V and 1 base from J, with 6 bases between. The CDR3 has 13 residues. Germline-derived CDR1 and CDR2 are DFQATT and SNEGSKA (reference sequence). On this clonotype: Its antigen is unidentified.

This TCR came from a girl aged 5-17 years with multiple sclerosis. The chain joins TRBV20-1 to TRBJ1-2; no clear D. Sequenced: blood. The CDR3 coding sequence is TGCAGTGCTAGAGATATGGTTAACTATGGCTACACCTTC. Its translation: CSARDMVNYGYTF.